The clone carrying this TCR beta chain came up a few times. The data are from a study of patients and donors after allogeneic stem cell transplantation. Germline-derived CDR1 and CDR2 are MNHEY and SVGAGI. Trimming removed 0 bases at V and 8 bases at J, with 13 bases between. The CDR3 is 14 residues long. TCRdb re-derived calls from the RT-PCR reads in MiXCR, one entry per CDR3 protein. Counted here are about 410,000 distinct CDR3 sequences, 16% occurring once; the ten biggest clones make up around 7.9%. This sequence was found in a human donor who was either an allogeneic HSCT recipient or a stem cell or donor lymphocyte infusion donor (not recorded which). It is not recorded whose cells these are; they may come from a transplant donor. This sequence joins TRBV6-5 and TRBJ1-2; a weak D match, TRBD1 (5 bases). The specimen was blood, either unsorted or a sorted T cell fraction (not recorded which). CDR3 protein: CASSYSILRGGYTF. CDR3 bases: TGTGCCAGCAGTTACTCTATTCTCCGGGGCGGCTACACCTTC.